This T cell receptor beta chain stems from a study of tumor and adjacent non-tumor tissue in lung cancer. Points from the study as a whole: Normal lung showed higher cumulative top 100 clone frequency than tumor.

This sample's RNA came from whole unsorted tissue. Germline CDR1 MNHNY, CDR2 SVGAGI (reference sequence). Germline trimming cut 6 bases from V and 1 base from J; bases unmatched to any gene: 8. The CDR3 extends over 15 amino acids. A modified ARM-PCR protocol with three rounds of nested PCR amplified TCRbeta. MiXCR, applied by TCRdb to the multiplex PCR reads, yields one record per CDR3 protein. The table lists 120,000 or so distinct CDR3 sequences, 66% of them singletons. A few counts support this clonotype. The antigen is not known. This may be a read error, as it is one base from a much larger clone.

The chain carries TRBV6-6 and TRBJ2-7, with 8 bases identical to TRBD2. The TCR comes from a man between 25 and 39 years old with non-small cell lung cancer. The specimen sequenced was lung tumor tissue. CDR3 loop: CASSNSGDVSYEQYF. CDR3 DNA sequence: TGTGCCAGCAGCAATAGCGGGGACGTTTCCTACGAGCAGTACTTC.